This T cell receptor (beta chain) appears in the sequencing data of a study of a mutant IDH1 vaccine in newly diagnosed glioma. The assay was immunoSEQ multiplex PCR, and TCRdb's table has in-frame clones only and misses some. The sample yields some 100,000 clones, about 80% seen once. As for time point: baseline, week 1 (first vaccination visit). Treatment in this sample: pre-vaccination baseline after standard-of-care therapy. Donor tumors were new WHO grade 3 or 4 IDH1-mutant, ATRX-lost astrocytomas. Germline V gives CDR1 MNHNS, CDR2 SASEGT. The CDR3 has 15 residues. V lost 3 bases and J lost 5; bases outside the gene matches: 7.

This chain joins TRBV6-1 and TRBJ2-5; 9 bases line up with TRBD1. Source: PBMCs, taken from a glioma patient treated with radiotherapy, temozolomide or both. This receptor was identified in a woman aged 45-60 years with glioma. The CDR3 nucleotides are TGTGCCAGCAGTGAGGGGGGACAGGGTTGGGAGACCCAGTACTTC. Translated, it gives CASSEGGQGWETQYF.